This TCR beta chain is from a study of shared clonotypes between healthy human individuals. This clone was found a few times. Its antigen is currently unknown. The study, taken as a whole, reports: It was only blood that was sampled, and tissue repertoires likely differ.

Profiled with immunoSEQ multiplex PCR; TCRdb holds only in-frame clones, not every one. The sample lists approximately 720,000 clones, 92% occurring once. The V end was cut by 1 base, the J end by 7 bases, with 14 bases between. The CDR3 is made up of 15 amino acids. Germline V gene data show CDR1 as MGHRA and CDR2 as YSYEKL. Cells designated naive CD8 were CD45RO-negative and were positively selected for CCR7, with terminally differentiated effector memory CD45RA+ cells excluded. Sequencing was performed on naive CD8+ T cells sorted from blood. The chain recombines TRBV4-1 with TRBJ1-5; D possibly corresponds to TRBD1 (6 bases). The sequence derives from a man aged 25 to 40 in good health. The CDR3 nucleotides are TGCGCCAGCAGCCAAGCGGGAGGGGGGACGCAGCCCCAGCATTTT. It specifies CASSQAGGGTQPQHF.